These 13 T cell receptor beta chains originate from one sample sequenced in a study of identical twins. TCRdb reprocessed the 5' RACE reads via MiXCR and lists one record per CDR3 protein. This table has 400,000 to 550,000 distinct CDR3 sequences, roughly a fifth appearing once. This sample also appeared in a second study, on T cells expressing NK-cell markers.

Sequencing was performed on CD4+ T cells sorted from blood. These receptors originate from a woman under 30 in good health.

This clonotype was found many times. The gene calls are TRBV20-1 and TRBJ2-1, with D perhaps TRBD1 (6 bases). With 2 bases removed from V and 3 bases from J, the gap between germline ends came to 8 bases. Germline loops: CDR1 DFQATT, CDR2 SNEGSKA (reference sequence). The CDR3 runs to 13 residues. The CDR3 spells CSARWGRYNEQFF. CDR3 nucleotides: TGCAGTGCTAGATGGGGGCGCTACAATGAGCAGTTCTTC.

The genes are TRBV10-3 and TRBJ1-5; 7 nucleotides match TRBD1. Germline assignment: CDR1 ENHRY and CDR2 SYGVKD. This CDR3 comprises 14 residues. Unmatched junction bases numbered 9, after V lost 7 bases and J lost 6 bases. CDR3 loop: CAITPDRVGQPQHF. The CDR3 DNA follows: TGTGCCATCACCCCTGACAGGGTCGGTCAGCCCCAGCATTTT.

The chain employs TRBV3-1 and TRBJ1-2; TRBD1 is a possible D gene (6 bases). Looked up from germline, CDR1 is LGHDT and CDR2 is YNNKEL (reference sequence). Trimming took 3 bases from V and 1 from J, leaving 12 bases between them. The CDR3 consists of 15 residues. This chain's CDR3 is CASSHRQVFNYGYTF. The CDR3 nucleotides read TGTGCCAGCAGCCACAGACAGGTTTTTAACTATGGCTACACCTTC.

This clonotype was seen only a few times. The gene calls are TRBV5-1 and TRBJ2-1; 8 bases are a match to TRBD2. This CDR3 has 16 amino acids. V trimming: 0 bases; J trimming: 1 base; junction bases outside the gene matches: 3. Germline loops: CDR1 SGHRS, CDR2 YFSETQ. The CDR3 here is CASSLARGRSYNEQFF. The CDR3 nucleotides read TGCGCCAGCAGCTTGGCTCGCGGGAGGTCCTACAATGAGCAGTTCTTC.

The rearrangement joins TRBV20-1 to TRBJ1-5, with D unresolved. The CDR3 contains 13 residues. V was cut by 1 base and J by 6 bases, with 10 bases left in between. The germline CDR1 and CDR2 sequences are DFQATT and SNEGSKA (reference sequence). The CDR3 region has the DNA TGCAGTGCTAGAGGGCGCAGGACTCAGCCCCAGCATTTT. Its translation is CSARGRRTQPQHF.

The chain links TRBV18 to TRBJ2-1; D unresolved. The ends were cut back, 0 bases at V and 8 bases at J, with 8 bases in the middle. This CDR3 contains 13 residues. Germline V lookup: CDR1 KGHSH, CDR2 LQKENI. Here the CDR3 DNA reads TGTGCCAGCTCACCACCGGACCTCTATGAGCAGTTCTTC. This translates into CASSPPDLYEQFF.

This clonotype occurred many times. One junction end disagrees with the germline gene, perhaps due to a read error. The V gene is TRBV5-1, the J gene TRBJ2-7, with D possibly called TRBD1 or TRBD2 (5 bases each). The CDR3 runs to 15 residues. Germline V gives CDR1 SGHRS, CDR2 YFSETQ. The CDR3 nucleotides are TGCGCCAGCAGCTTGGAGGGGCAAAGAGGGCCCCGCTGGAACTTC. Translated, it gives CASSLEGQRGPRWNF. Full variable domain (rest looked up from reference TRBV5-1 and TRBJ2-7): KAGVTQTPRYLIKTRGQQVTLSCSPISGHRSVSWYQQTPGQGLQFLFEYFSETQRNKGNFPGRFSGRQFSNSRSEMNVSTLELGDSALYLCASSLEGQRGPRWNFGPGTRLTVT.

This sequence joins TRBV7-9 and TRBJ1-1; D is undetermined. The CDR3 is 17 amino acids. Germline V gene lookup returns CDR1 SEHNR and CDR2 FQNEAQ (reference sequence). The V end was cut by 0 bases, the J end by 1 base, with 15 bases between. CDR3 residues: CASSLALSEDGNTEAFF. As DNA, the CDR3 is TGTGCCAGCAGCTTAGCGCTAAGTGAGGATGGGAACACTGAAGCTTTCTTT.

The chain carries TRBV20-1 and TRBJ1-6; D is uncertain. Trimming removed 5 bases at V and 0 bases at J, with 11 bases between. The CDR3 has 15 residues. CDR1 and CDR2 from the germline V gene are DFQATT and SNEGSKA (reference sequence). Written as DNA, the CDR3 is TGCAGTGCTCTCCGTCTTAGCTCCTATAATTCACCCCTCCACTTT. Translation: CSALRLSSYNSPLHF.

This clonotype was found a few times. J is TRBJ1-5 and V is TRBV9; no definite D call. The CDR3 runs to 15 residues. The germline gives CDR1 SGDLS, CDR2 YYNGEE. The V end was cut by 4 bases, the J end by 3 bases, with 14 bases between. The CDR3 sequence is CASSPKTGFNQPQHF. In nucleotides, the CDR3 is TGTGCCAGCAGCCCAAAGACCGGGTTCAATCAGCCCCAGCATTTT.

The rearrangement links TRBV3-1 to TRBJ1-1; tentatively, D is TRBD1 (5 bases). Germline CDR1 is LGHDT and CDR2 is YNNKEL (reference sequence). This CDR3 region has 14 residues. Trimming shortened V by 1 base and J by 1 base, and 7 bases separated the two germline ends. CDR3 sequence: CASSQGGANTEAFF. The CDR3 DNA follows: TGTGCCAGCAGCCAAGGGGGCGCGAACACTGAAGCTTTCTTT.

V is TRBV4-3 and J is TRBJ2-3; the D gene is possibly TRBD2 (5 bases). The CDR3 is 15 amino acids. V gave up 4 bases and J gave up 1 base, with 12 bases separating them. CDR1 LGHNA and CDR2 YSLEER come from the germline V gene. CDR3 DNA: TGCGCCAGCAGCCTGCAAGCGGAGCGCACAGATACGCAGTATTTT. Translating it yields CASSLQAERTDTQYF.

This clonotype has ten or more counts. The chain's CDR3 is CASSPGTSGLNEQFF. CDR3 in DNA: TGTGCCAGCAGCCCCGGGACTAGCGGCCTTAATGAGCAGTTCTTC. V and J are TRBV11-2 and TRBJ2-1; 11 positions match TRBD2. Germline values: CDR1 SGHAT, CDR2 FQNNGV. With 5 bases clipped from V and 7 bases from J, the junction kept 7 bases outside the gene matches. CDR3 length equals 15 residues.